Below, 21 T cell receptor beta chains from the same sample are listed, as sequenced in a study of CD8+ T cells in alopecia areata. As the sequencing template, cDNA was produced by extracting RNA and reverse transcribing it. Libraries were prepared by immunoSEQ multiplex PCR; TCRdb keeps only in-frame clonotypes and omits some of them. The data contain 75,000 to 100,000 clones, over 70% of them singletons. Treatment reported: oral pan-JAK inhibitor, 5-10 mg twice daily. Sequencing was performed on CD8+ T cells sorted from blood, taken around week 46, from a patient treated with tofacitinib. These receptors were collected from a human donor with alopecia areata.

The rearrangement links TRBV14 to TRBJ2-3; possibly TRBD1 for D (6 bases). Per germline, CDR1 SGHDN and CDR2 FVKESK. Trimming stripped 6 bases from V and 2 bases from J, with 12 bases between. This CDR3 has 14 residues. The CDR3 coding sequence is TGTGCCAGCAGATTGACAGGACTCACAGATACGCAGTATTTT. It specifies CASRLTGLTDTQYF.

This rearrangement joins TRBV7-2 to TRBJ2-2; D possibly corresponds to TRBD2 (5 bases). This CDR3 spans 17 amino acids. CDR1 is SGHTA and CDR2 is FQGNSA in the germline V gene. Trimming pared 1 base from V and 1 base from J, leaving 13 bases between. CDR3 protein: CASSLDFAGGNTGELFF. The CDR3 coding sequence is TGTGCCAGCAGCTTAGACTTCGCGGGTGGGAACACCGGGGAGCTGTTTTTT.

The CDR3 DNA reads as TGTGCCACCCTCCCAGGCGGGGGGGCCTTCAATGAGCAGTTCTTC. Residues: CATLPGGGAFNEQFF. The V gene is TRBV7-2, the J gene TRBJ2-1; TRBD2 agrees at 9 bases. There are 15 residues in the CDR3. Germline V lookup: CDR1 SGHTA, CDR2 FQGNSA. The J segment lost 6 bases and the V segment lost 10 bases, leaving 13 bases of the junction unmatched. Combining the CDR3 with reference TRBV7-2 and TRBJ2-1 gives the whole variable domain GAGVSQSPSNKVTEKGKDVELRCDPISGHTALYWYRQSLGQGLEFLIYFQGNSAPDKSGLPSDRFSAERTGGSVSTLTIQRTQQEDSAVYLCATLPGGGAFNEQFFGPGTRLTVL.

V is TRBV7-8 and J is TRBJ1-1; 8 positions match TRBD1. Unmatched junction bases numbered 4, after V lost 3 bases and J lost 4 bases. The CDR3 loop spans 14 amino acids. CDR1 is SGHVS, CDR2 FQNEAQ, per germline. The CDR3: CASSLTGVGTEAFF. CDR3 nucleotide sequence: TGTGCCAGCAGCTTGACAGGGGTCGGCACTGAAGCTTTCTTT.

The CDR3 bases are TGTGCCTGGAGTCTCACCCTGGGTGAGCAGTACTTC. Translation gives CAWSLTLGEQYF. The rearrangement uses TRBV30 and TRBJ2-7; the D is unclear. Germline-derived CDR1 and CDR2 are GTSNPN and SVGIG (reference sequence). This CDR3 region has 12 residues. The V gene lost 2 bases and the J gene lost 7 bases, with 12 bases spanning the gap.

The genes are TRBV25-1 and TRBJ1-5; 7 positions agree with TRBD1. This CDR3 has 18 residues. Germline loops: CDR1 MGHDK, CDR2 SYGVNS. J lost 0 bases, V lost 2 bases, and 10 bases had no gene match. CDR3 nucleotides: TGTGCCAGCAGTGAACTCGGCAGGGGGGGTTGTAGCAATCAGCCCCAGCATTTT. Protein: CASSELGRGGCSNQPQHF.

This chain joins TRBV4-3 and TRBJ2-2; D perhaps matches TRBD2 (5 bases). The CDR3 loop spans 16 amino acids. Germline loops: CDR1 LGHNA, CDR2 YSLEER. The ends were cut back, 0 bases at V and 4 bases at J, with 12 bases in the middle. The CDR3 here is CASSQDTRSSTGELFF. DNA for the CDR3: TGCGCCAGCAGCCAAGATACTAGGTCCAGCACCGGGGAGCTGTTTTTT.

Comments on this clone: The same CDR3 arises from other DNA sequences in this sample as well. The gene calls are TRBV13 and TRBJ2-5; D is unresolved. V dropped 0 bases and J dropped 2 bases, with 7 bases sitting between them. The CDR3 covers 14 residues. Germline V gene data show CDR1 as PRHDT and CDR2 as FYEKMQ (reference sequence). Here the CDR3 reads CASSLGAAQETQYF. The CDR3, as DNA: TGTGCCAGCAGCTTAGGGGCAGCACAAGAGACCCAGTACTTC.

This clone has just a few counts. The J gene is TRBJ1-5, the V gene TRBV19; 8 bases align to TRBD1. The CDR3 sequence is 15 residues long. The germline V gene encodes CDR1 LNHDA and CDR2 SQIVND (reference sequence). Germline trimming cut 4 bases from V and 1 base from J; bases unmatched to any gene: 3. CDR3: CASSNTGGSNQPQHF. As DNA, the CDR3 is TGTGCCAGTAGTAACACAGGGGGAAGCAATCAGCCCCAGCATTTT. Full variable domain (rest looked up from reference TRBV19 and TRBJ1-5): DGGITQSPKYLFRKEGQNVTLSCEQNLNHDAMYWYRQDPGQGLRLIYYSQIVNDFQKGDIAEGYSVSREKKESFPLTVTSAQKNPTAFYLCASSNTGGSNQPQHFGDGTRLSIL.

This clone was detected once. This chain joins TRBV19 and TRBJ1-5; D is uncertain. This CDR3 contains 13 residues. The ends were cut back, 5 bases at V and 7 bases at J, with 12 bases in the middle. Germline CDR1 LNHDA, CDR2 SQIVND (reference sequence). In DNA, the CDR3 is TGTGCCAGTAGTTCCGCAACGGGGCAGCCCCAGCATTTT. This codes for CASSSATGQPQHF.

The rearrangement joins TRBV29-1 to TRBJ1-1; tentatively, D is TRBD1 (6 bases). The CDR3 is 16 amino acids. The V gene lost 1 base and the J gene lost 3 bases, with 18 bases spanning the gap. Germline V lookup: CDR1 SQVTM, CDR2 ANQGSEA. CDR3 amino acids: CSVEAEQGQMDTEAFF. The CDR3 DNA reads TGCAGCGTTGAAGCAGAGCAGGGGCAAATGGACACTGAAGCTTTCTTT.

For this clone: The junction departs from the called germline gene at one end, perhaps through a read error. The chain is built from TRBV19 and TRBJ2-2, with D perhaps matching TRBD2 (7 bases). The CDR3 consists of 10 residues. Per the germline V gene, CDR1 is LNHDA and CDR2 is SQIVND (reference sequence). The CDR3 DNA sequence: TGTGCCACTCGAGGGGGGGATCTGTTTTTT. Translation gives CATRGGDLFF.

The rearrangement links TRBV7-8 to TRBJ1-5; TRBD1 matches at 9 bases. With V trimmed by 5 bases and J by 2 bases, 7 bases remained unmatched. The CDR3 runs 16 residues. The germline CDR1 and CDR2 sequences are SGHVS and FQNEAQ. The CDR3: CASSLGQGRRNQPQHF. For the CDR3, the DNA is TGTGCCAGCAGCCTAGGACAGGGGAGGCGCAATCAGCCCCAGCATTTT.

In this sample, this clone turned up a few times. The sample contains more than one DNA sequence encoding this CDR3. V and J are TRBV5-1 and TRBJ2-7; 7 nucleotides match TRBD2. This CDR3 is 12 amino acids long. Unmatched junction bases numbered 1, after V lost 4 bases and J lost 3 bases. Germline V lookup: CDR1 SGHRS, CDR2 YFSETQ. DNA for the CDR3: TGCGCCAGCAGCCGGGGGGACTACGAGCAGTACTTC. Protein sequence: CASSRGDYEQYF.

The J gene is TRBJ1-2, the V gene TRBV30, with D unclear. CDR1 GTSNPN and CDR2 SVGIG come from the germline V gene (reference sequence). Trimming removed 1 base at V and 5 bases at J, with 8 bases between. This CDR3 spans 12 amino acids. The CDR3 DNA reads TGTGCCTGGAGTGATACAGCTTATGGCTACACCTTC. Amino acids: CAWSDTAYGYTF.

CDR3 in amino acids: CAWTPGGQGDSPLHF. As DNA, the CDR3 is TGTGCCTGGACTCCAGGTGGGCAGGGGGATTCACCCCTCCACTTT. The rearrangement uses TRBV30 and TRBJ1-6, with 7 positions matching TRBD1. The CDR3 consists of 15 residues. Germline CDR1 reads GTSNPN; CDR2 reads SVGIG (reference sequence). The V and J ends lost 4 bases and 8 bases, in that order; junction bases with no gene match: 11.

A remark on this clone: A junction end diverges from the germline sequence, so it may reflect a read error. This chain connects TRBV7-9 to TRBJ1-2; 9 bases match TRBD1. The CDR3 totals 15 residues. Germline-derived CDR1 and CDR2 are SEHNR and FQNEAQ (reference sequence). The CDR3 is CASTLGDRESGGYTF. The CDR3 nucleotides are TGTGCCAGCACCTTAGGGGACAGGGAATCGGGCGGCTACACCTTC. The complete variable domain, with remaining parts taken from reference TRBV7-9 and TRBJ1-2, reads DTGVSQNPRHKITKRGQNVTFRCDPISEHNRLYWYRQTLGQGPEFLTYFQNEAQLEKSRLLSDRFSAERPKGSFSTLEIQRTEQGDSAMYLCASTLGDRESGGYTFGSGTRLTVV.

This clone was observed once. V is TRBV7-2 and J is TRBJ2-1; D is perhaps TRBD1 or TRBD2 (5 bases each). Germline V gene lookup returns CDR1 SGHTA and CDR2 FQGNSA. There are 14 residues in the CDR3. Trimming stripped 2 bases from V and 7 bases from J, with 12 bases between. The CDR3 bases are TGTGCCAGCAGCTTACTCGGGACCCATAATGAGCAGTTCTTC. It codes for CASSLLGTHNEQFF. The variable domain in full, with the rest retrieved from reference TRBV7-2 and TRBJ2-1, is GAGVSQSPSNKVTEKGKDVELRCDPISGHTALYWYRQSLGQGLEFLIYFQGNSAPDKSGLPSDRFSAERTGGSVSTLTIQRTQQEDSAVYLCASSLLGTHNEQFFGPGTRLTVL.

The CDR3 protein is CASSYPQGTAEIQYF. The DNA for the CDR3 is TGTGCCAGCAGTTATCCCCAGGGGACAGCCGAGATTCAGTACTTC. The J gene is TRBJ2-4, the V gene TRBV2, with TRBD1 identical over 7 bases. Germline CDR1 and CDR2: SNHLY and FYNNEI. J lost 10 bases, V lost 5 bases, and 14 bases had no gene match. The CDR3 is 15 amino acids.

This chain joins TRBV7-8 and TRBJ2-3; the D gene is possibly TRBD2 (5 bases). The CDR3 is 14 amino acids. Germline V gene lookup returns CDR1 SGHVS and CDR2 FQNEAQ. Trimming left V 4 bases short and J 6 bases short, with 14 bases between. The CDR3 is CASSSPDGGDTQYF. In nucleotides, the CDR3 is TGTGCCAGCAGCTCCCCCGACGGCGGGGATACGCAGTATTTT.

This clone was counted only a few times. DNA of the CDR3: TGCGCCAGCAGCCTGCGACAGGGCGAAGATACGCAGTATTTT. Protein sequence: CASSLRQGEDTQYF. This chain uses TRBV4-3 with TRBJ2-3; 7 nucleotides align to TRBD1. Germline V gives CDR1 LGHNA, CDR2 YSLEER. This CDR3 contains 14 residues. With 4 bases clipped from V and 5 bases from J, the junction kept 6 bases outside the gene matches.